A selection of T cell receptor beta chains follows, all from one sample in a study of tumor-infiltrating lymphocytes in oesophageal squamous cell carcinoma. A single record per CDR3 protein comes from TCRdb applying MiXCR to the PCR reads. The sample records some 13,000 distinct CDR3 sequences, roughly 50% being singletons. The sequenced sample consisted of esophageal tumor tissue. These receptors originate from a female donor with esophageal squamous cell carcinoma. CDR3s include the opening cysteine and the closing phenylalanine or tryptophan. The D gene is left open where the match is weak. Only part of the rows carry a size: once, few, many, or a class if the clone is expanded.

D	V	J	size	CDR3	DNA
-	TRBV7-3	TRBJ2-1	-	CASSLNGGASANEQFF	TGTGCCAGCAGCTTAAATGGGGGGGCCTCGGCCAATGAGCAGTTCTTC
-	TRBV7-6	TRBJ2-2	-	CASSFPGQELFF	TGTGCCAGCAGCTTCCCGGGACAGGAGCTGTTTTTT
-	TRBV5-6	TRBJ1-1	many	CASSLGGTRAFF	TGTGCCAGCAGCTTGGGGGGGACAAGGGCTTTCTTT
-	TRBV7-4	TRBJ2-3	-	CASSSRTSTDTQYF	TGTGCCAGCAGCTCCCGGACTAGCACAGATACGCAGTATTTT
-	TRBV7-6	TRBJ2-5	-	CASSSTTQETQYF	TGTGCCAGCAGCTCGACGACTCAAGAGACCCAGTACTTC
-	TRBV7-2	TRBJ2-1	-	CASSSNPDSPSYNEQFF	TGTGCCAGCAGCTCAAACCCCGACAGTCCCTCCTACAATGAGCAGTTCTTC
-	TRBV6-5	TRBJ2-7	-	CASSEVLSYEQYF	TGTGCCAGCAGTGAAGTCCTTTCTTACGAGCAGTACTTC
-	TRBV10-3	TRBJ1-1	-	CAISDLLSASGDTEAFF	TGTGCCATCAGTGATCTCCTATCGGCCTCTGGGGACACTGAAGCTTTCTTT
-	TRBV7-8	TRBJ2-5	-	CASSPDGRLQETQYF	TGTGCCAGCAGCCCCGACGGGCGACTACAAGAGACCCAGTACTTC
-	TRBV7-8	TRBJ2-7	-	CASSLARLVNSVQYF	TGTGCCAGCAGCTTAGCTCGCCTAGTGAACTCCGTGCAGTACTTC
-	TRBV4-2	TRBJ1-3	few	CASSSLRGTSSGNTIYF	TGTGCCAGCAGCTCACTTAGGGGGACCAGCTCTGGAAACACCATATATTTT
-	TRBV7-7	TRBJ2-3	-	CASSLDPSYEQYF	TGTGCCAGCAGCTTAGACCCCTCTTACGAGCAGTATTTT
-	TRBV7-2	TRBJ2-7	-	CASSLVEGPYEQYF	TGTGCCAGCAGCTTAGTGGAGGGCCCATACGAGCAGTACTTC
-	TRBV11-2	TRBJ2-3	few	CASSLDGLPWGTDTQYF	TGTGCCAGCAGCTTAGACGGACTTCCGTGGGGCACAGATACGCAGTATTTT
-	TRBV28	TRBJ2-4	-	CASSFGSVVAKNIQYF	TGTGCCAGCAGTTTTGGCAGTGTGGTCGCCAAAAACATTCAGTACTTC
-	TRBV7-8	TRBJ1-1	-	CASSPGPNTEAFF	TGTGCCAGCAGCCCGGGCCCCAACACTGAAGCTTTCTTT
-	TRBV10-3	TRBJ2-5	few	CAISEPYQETQYF	TGTGCCATCAGTGAGCCCTATCAAGAGACCCAGTACTTC
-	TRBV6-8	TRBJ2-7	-	CASRPGGGGFYEQYF	TGTGCCAGCAGACCTGGGGGCGGGGGTTTTTACGAGCAGTACTTC
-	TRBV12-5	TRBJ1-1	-	CASKMNTEAFF	TGTGCTAGTAAGATGAACACTGAAGCTTTCTTT
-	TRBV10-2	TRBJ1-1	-	CASRDIKEGYKAEAFF	TGCGCCAGCAGGGACATCAAGGAAGGGTATAAGGCTGAAGCTTTCTTT
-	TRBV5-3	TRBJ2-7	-	CASSLGGEQYF	TGTGCCAGCAGCTTGGGCGGCGAGCAGTACTTC
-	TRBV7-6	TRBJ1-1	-	CASSLALPGTEAFF	TGTGCCAGCAGCTTAGCCCTTCCGGGCACTGAAGCTTTCTTT